Presented here are 2 T cell receptor beta chains from one specimen sequenced in a study of blood T cell repertoires in COVID-19. TCRdb's table, derived via immunoSEQ multiplex PCR, lists solely in-frame clones and lacks some. The sample holds roughly 150,000 clones, approximately 80% seen once. Sequencing was performed on PBMCs or T cells enriched from blood (not recorded which). All receptors derive from a woman aged 40 to 55 who had recovered from COVID-19.

V and J are TRBV10-3 and TRBJ2-5; 11 bases agree with TRBD1. Trimming took 10 bases from V and 5 from J; bases not matched to a gene: 6. CDR1 and CDR2 from the germline V gene are ENHRY and SYGVKD. The CDR3 runs 13 residues. The CDR3 spells CATGDRGFETQYF. CDR3 DNA: TGTGCCACCGGGGACAGGGGGTTTGAGACCCAGTACTTC.

The genes are TRBV15 and TRBJ1-4, with TRBD1 as a possible D gene (5 bases). The CDR3 has 14 amino acids. Germline CDR1 reads LNHNV; CDR2 reads YYDKDF (reference sequence). Trimming pared 4 bases from V and 8 bases from J, leaving 14 bases between. The chain's CDR3 is CATSTQGQGEKLFF. The CDR3 DNA sequence: TGTGCCACCAGCACCCAAGGGCAGGGCGAAAAACTGTTTTTT.